These T cell receptor beta chains were read from a single sample in a study of cytomegalovirus exposure and HLA in healthy donors. Generated by immunoSEQ multiplex PCR, the TCRdb table keeps only in-frame clones and is missing some. The profile shows roughly 190,000 clones, roughly 9.5% of them singletons. Material for sequencing was PBMCs. Receptors were obtained from a woman younger than 45 in good health and CMV-seropositive. CDR3s include the opening cysteine and the closing phenylalanine or tryptophan. Fields, in order: J gene, clone size, D gene, V gene, CDR3 protein, CDR3 DNA. The D gene is left open where the match is weak. Only some rows state a clone size, as once, few, many or a class for expanded clones.

TRBJ2-5	few	NA	TRBV21-1	CASSPKGEDAGPGVETQYF	TGTGCCAGCAGCCCAAAGGGGGAAGATGCCGGACCTGGGGTAGAGACCCAGTACTTC
TRBJ2-7	few	TRBD1	TRBV18	CASSPLTLDRYSYEQYF	TGTGCCAGCTCACCACTTACTCTGGACAGGTACTCCTACGAGCAGTACTTC
TRBJ2-5	few	NA	TRBV13	CASSLGDRGQETQYF	TGTGCCAGCAGCTTAGGGGACCGGGGCCAAGAGACCCAGTACTTC
TRBJ2-5	NA	TRBD2	TRBV5-1	CASSLTSGSETQYF	TGCGCCAGCAGCCTGACTAGCGGGAGCGAGACCCAGTACTTC
TRBJ2-3	NA	TRBD2	TRBV9	CASSVGASGSTDTQYF	TGTGCCAGCAGCGTAGGGGCTAGCGGGAGCACAGATACGCAGTATTTT
TRBJ2-1	few	TRBD2	TRBV9	CASSRSTSGSSEQFF	TGTGCCAGCAGCCGCAGTACTAGCGGGAGTAGTGAGCAGTTCTTC
TRBJ1-1	NA	NA	TRBV4-2	CASSQPKLLGANVGTEAFF	TGTGCCAGCAGCCAACCGAAGCTTCTAGGGGCTAATGTGGGCACTGAAGCTTTCTTT
TRBJ1-1	NA	TRBD1	TRBV29-1	CSVEDQGGTEAFF	TGCAGCGTTGAAGATCAGGGGGGCACTGAAGCTTTCTTT
TRBJ2-1	NA	TRBD2	TRBV5-1	CASSLPGLAGGSYNEQFF	TGCGCCAGCAGCTTGCCGGGACTAGCGGGAGGCTCCTACAATGAGCAGTTCTTC
TRBJ2-2	NA	NA	TRBV10-1	CASSESRSTGELFF	TGCGCCAGCAGTGAGTCGCGGAGCACCGGGGAGCTGTTTTTT
TRBJ2-4	few	TRBD1	TRBV30	CAWSVQGANIQYF	TGTGCCTGGAGTGTACAGGGGGCAAACATTCAGTACTTC
TRBJ2-2	NA	NA	TRBV10-1	CASSVQVMGELFF	TGCGCCAGCAGTGTGCAGGTGATGGGGGAGCTGTTTTTT
TRBJ2-7	NA	TRBD2	TRBV19	CASTLGGAFPGLAGGRSWVEQYF	TGTGCCAGTACCCTGGGGGGGGCATTTCCGGGACTAGCGGGAGGAAGGTCTTGGGTCGAGCAGTACTTC
TRBJ2-4	NA	TRBD1	TRBV29-1	CSVGQGSKNIQYF	TGCAGCGTCGGACAGGGCAGCAAAAACATTCAGTACTTC
TRBJ2-1	few	TRBD2	TRBV7-6	CASSLGSGYGDEQFF	TGTGCCAGCAGCTTAGGTAGCGGGTACGGGGATGAGCAGTTCTTC
TRBJ1-1	NA	NA	TRBV18	CASSPPLQGNTEAFF	TGTGCCAGCTCACCACCGCTACAGGGGAACACTGAAGCTTTCTTT
TRBJ2-1	NA	NA	TRBV25-1	CASSSGGLASNEQFF	TGTGCCAGCAGTTCAGGGGGGCTAGCATCGAATGAGCAGTTCTTC
TRBJ2-7	NA	TRBD2	TRBV7-2	CASSLALGGREQYF	TGTGCCAGCAGCTTAGCGCTGGGAGGGAGAGAGCAGTACTTC
TRBJ1-5	few	NA	TRBV19	CASSISGGNQPQHF	TGTGCCAGTAGTATCTCGGGGGGCAATCAGCCCCAGCATTTT
TRBJ1-2	NA	TRBD1	TRBV9	CASSPRQGANYGYTF	TGTGCCAGCAGCCCCAGACAGGGAGCTAACTATGGCTACACCTTC
TRBJ2-7	few	TRBD2	TRBV5-1	CASSLASGMGEQYF	TGCGCCAGCAGCTTGGCTAGCGGGATGGGAGAGCAGTACTTC
TRBJ2-5	few	TRBD2	TRBV6-1	CASTLLAGGGETQYF	TGTGCCAGCACATTACTAGCGGGAGGTGGGGAGACCCAGTACTTC
TRBJ2-7	NA	NA	TRBV7-9	CASSPKSYEQYF	TGTGCCAGCAGCCCAAAATCCTACGAGCAGTACTTC
TRBJ2-7	NA	TRBD2	TRBV5-3	CARSREVMGSYEQYF	TGTGCCAGAAGCCGGGAGGTTATGGGTTCCTACGAGCAGTACTTC
TRBJ1-2	few	NA	TRBV19	CASSIGDGYTF	TGTGCCAGTAGTATCGGGGATGGCTACACCTTC
TRBJ1-2	few	TRBD1	TRBV7-8	CASSSGGNGYTF	TGTGCCAGCAGCTCAGGGGGGAATGGCTACACCTTC
TRBJ2-7	few	TRBD2	TRBV10-3	CAIHSGGSYEQYF	TGTGCCATCCACAGCGGGGGCTCCTACGAGCAGTACTTC
TRBJ2-3	NA	TRBD2	TRBV2	CASRRREGVDTQYF	TGTGCCAGCAGGAGGCGGGAGGGTGTAGATACGCAGTATTTT
TRBJ2-4	NA	TRBD2	TRBV11-2	CASSSWDYYIQYF	TGTGCCAGCAGCTCATGGGACTATTACATTCAGTACTTC
TRBJ2-5	NA	NA	TRBV5-1	CASSLDPGETQYF	TGCGCCAGCAGCTTGGACCCCGGGGAGACCCAGTACTTC
TRBJ1-4	NA	NA	TRBV2	CASSTLARNEKLFF	TGTGCCAGCAGTACCTTGGCCCGTAATGAAAAACTGTTTTTT
TRBJ2-7	few	NA	TRBV21-1	CASSKERPYEQYF	TGTGCCAGCAGCAAAGAGCGGCCCTACGAGCAGTACTTC
TRBJ2-1	few	NA	TRBV2	CASRRGGTGLYNEQFF	TGTGCCAGCAGGAGGGGGGGGACTGGTCTCTACAATGAGCAGTTCTTC
TRBJ2-3	NA	NA	TRBV7-8	CASSTGLQPSTDTQYF	TGTGCCAGCAGCACAGGGCTACAGCCTAGCACAGATACGCAGTATTTT
TRBJ2-7	few	TRBD2	TRBV27	CASKGTSGYEQYF	TGTGCCAGCAAAGGGACTAGCGGTTACGAGCAGTACTTC
TRBJ2-2	NA	TRBD2	TRBV10-3	CAISQGLAGGPGGGELFF	TGTGCCATCAGTCAAGGACTAGCGGGAGGTCCAGGGGGCGGGGAGCTGTTTTTT
TRBJ2-7	NA	NA	TRBV9	CASSDPAYEQYF	TGTGCCAGCAGCGACCCGGCCTACGAGCAGTACTTC
TRBJ2-3	few	NA	TRBV19	CASSMAGGGGDTQYF	TGTGCCAGTAGTATGGCCGGGGGAGGGGGAGATACGCAGTATTTT
TRBJ2-1	NA	NA	TRBV7-2	CASSYQGGVEQFF	TGTGCCAGCAGCTACCAGGGGGGAGTTGAGCAGTTCTTC
TRBJ1-3	NA	NA	TRBV6-6	CASIEHPSGNTIYF	TGTGCCAGCATTGAACACCCCTCTGGAAACACCATATATTTT
TRBJ2-5	NA	TRBD2	TRBV7-2	CASSLTSGRVGETQYF	TGTGCCAGCAGCCTCACTAGCGGGAGGGTAGGAGAGACCCAGTACTTC
TRBJ2-5	NA	NA	TRBV5-6	CASSQGGTQYF	TGTGCCAGCAGCCAGGGGGGGACCCAGTACTTC
TRBJ1-1	NA	TRBD1	TRBV7-2	CASSVQGGTEAFF	TGTGCCAGCAGCGTACAGGGGGGCACTGAAGCTTTCTTT
TRBJ1-1	few	NA	TRBV10-3	CAISSGGGAEAFF	TGTGCCATCAGTTCAGGAGGAGGGGCTGAAGCTTTCTTT
TRBJ2-5	NA	TRBD2	TRBV11-2	CASSLIERGETQYF	TGTGCCAGCAGCTTAATCGAGCGGGGGGAGACCCAGTACTTC
TRBJ2-1	NA	NA	TRBV4-1	CASSQDGVEQFF	TGCGCCAGCAGCCAAGACGGGGTTGAGCAGTTCTTC
TRBJ2-7	few	TRBD2	TRBV7-7	CASSSTGGEQYF	TGTGCCAGCAGCTCGACGGGGGGAGAGCAGTACTTC
TRBJ1-4	few	NA	TRBV14	CASSQVGVSTNEKLFF	TGTGCCAGCAGCCAAGTGGGAGTCTCAACTAATGAAAAACTGTTTTTT
TRBJ2-7	NA	NA	TRBV11-2	CASSLVATGYEQYF	TGTGCCAGCAGCTTAGTAGCCACCGGCTACGAGCAGTACTTC
TRBJ2-7	few	TRBD2	TRBV9	CASSAGTSGSYEQYF	TGTGCCAGCAGCGCGGGGACTAGCGGGTCGTACGAGCAGTACTTC
TRBJ2-7	NA	TRBD2	TRBV6-1	CASSERTSGEQYF	TGTGCCAGCAGTGAACGGACTAGCGGGGAGCAGTACTTC
TRBJ1-5	NA	NA	TRBV13	CASSSEGDQPQHF	TGTGCCAGCAGCTCAGAGGGTGATCAGCCCCAGCATTTT